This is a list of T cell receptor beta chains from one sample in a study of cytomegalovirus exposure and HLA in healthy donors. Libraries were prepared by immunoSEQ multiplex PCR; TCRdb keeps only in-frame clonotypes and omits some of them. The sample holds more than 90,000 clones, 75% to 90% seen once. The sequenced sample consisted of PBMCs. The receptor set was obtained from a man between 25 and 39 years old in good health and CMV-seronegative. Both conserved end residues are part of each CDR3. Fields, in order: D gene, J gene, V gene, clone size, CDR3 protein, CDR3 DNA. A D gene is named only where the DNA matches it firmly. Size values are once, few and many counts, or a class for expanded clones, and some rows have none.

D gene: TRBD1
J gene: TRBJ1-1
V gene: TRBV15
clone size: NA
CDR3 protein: CATSRGQLNTEAFF
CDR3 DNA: TGTGCCACCAGCCGGGGACAGCTGAACACTGAAGCTTTCTTT

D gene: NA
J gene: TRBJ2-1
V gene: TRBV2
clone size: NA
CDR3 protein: CASSEGLAPNNEQFF
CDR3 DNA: TGTGCCAGCAGTGAGGGCCTAGCGCCAAACAATGAGCAGTTCTTC

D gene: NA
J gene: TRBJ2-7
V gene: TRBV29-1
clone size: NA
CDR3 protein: CSVADSRLEQYF
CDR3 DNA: TGCAGCGTTGCGGACTCCCGGCTCGAGCAGTACTTC

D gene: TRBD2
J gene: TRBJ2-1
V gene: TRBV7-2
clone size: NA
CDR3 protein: CASSLTYLRLAGADNEQFF
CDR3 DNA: TGTGCCAGCAGCTTAACATACCTCCGACTAGCGGGAGCAGACAATGAGCAGTTCTTC

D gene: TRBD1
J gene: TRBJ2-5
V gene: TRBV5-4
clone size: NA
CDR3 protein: CASSQGQAEETQYF
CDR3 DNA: TGTGCCAGCAGCCAAGGACAGGCAGAAGAGACCCAGTACTTC

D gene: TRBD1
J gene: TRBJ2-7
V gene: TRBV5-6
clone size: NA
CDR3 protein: CASSYGTVWVGTYEQYF
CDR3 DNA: TGTGCCAGCAGCTATGGGACAGTGTGGGTCGGAACCTACGAGCAGTACTTC

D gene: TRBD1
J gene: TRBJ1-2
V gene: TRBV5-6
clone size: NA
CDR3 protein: CASSLGRGQPYGYTF
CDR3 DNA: TGTGCCAGCAGCTTGGGGCGGGGACAGCCCTATGGCTACACCTTC

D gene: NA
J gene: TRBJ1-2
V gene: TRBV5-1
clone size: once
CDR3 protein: CASSLPSFGNYGYTF
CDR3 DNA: TGCGCCAGCAGCTTGCCCTCTTTTGGCAACTATGGCTACACCTTC

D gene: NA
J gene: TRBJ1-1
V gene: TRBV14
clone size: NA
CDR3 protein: CASSQGQGRGNTEAFF
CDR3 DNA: TGTGCCAGCAGCCAAGGGCAGGGGAGGGGGAACACTGAAGCTTTCTTT

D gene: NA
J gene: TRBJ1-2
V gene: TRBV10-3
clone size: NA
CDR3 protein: CAISQARSNYGYTF
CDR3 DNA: TGTGCCATCAGCCAAGCTAGATCTAACTATGGCTACACCTTC

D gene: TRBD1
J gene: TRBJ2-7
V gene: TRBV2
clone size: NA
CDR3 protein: CASSEVWGTGGAEQYF
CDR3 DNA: TGTGCCAGCAGTGAAGTTTGGGGGACAGGGGGCGCCGAGCAGTACTTC

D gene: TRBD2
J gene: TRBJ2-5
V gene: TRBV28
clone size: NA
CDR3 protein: CATSRAGVGLETQYF
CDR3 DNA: TGTGCCACTTCGCGGGCGGGGGTGGGGTTGGAGACCCAGTACTTC

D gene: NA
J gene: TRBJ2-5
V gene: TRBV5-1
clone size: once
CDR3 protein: CASASRSQETQYF
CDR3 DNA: TGCGCCAGCGCATCTAGATCCCAAGAGACCCAGTACTTC

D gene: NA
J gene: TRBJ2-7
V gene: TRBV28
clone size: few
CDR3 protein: CASMRSSYEQYF
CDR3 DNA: TGTGCCAGCATGCGGTCCTCCTACGAGCAGTACTTC

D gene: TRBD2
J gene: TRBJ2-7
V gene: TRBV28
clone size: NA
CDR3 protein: CASSPSGILYEQYF
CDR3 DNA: TGTGCCAGCAGCCCCAGCGGGATACTCTACGAGCAGTACTTC